This T cell receptor beta chain was obtained from a study of blood T cell repertoires in COVID-19. The table lists this clone with a count of one. Sequencing used immunoSEQ multiplex PCR; TCRdb keeps in-frame clones, though not all of them. The table includes roughly 250,000 clones, about 79% detected once. The source is a woman aged 80 or older with acute or convalescent COVID-19. Sequencing used peripheral blood.

The CDR3 sequence: CASSPRQGRADTQYF. CDR3 in DNA: TGTGCCAGCAGCCCAAGACAGGGGAGGGCAGATACGCAGTATTTT. This chain uses TRBV11-2 with TRBJ2-3, with D maybe TRBD1 (8 bases). Germline assignment: CDR1 SGHAT and CDR2 FQNNGV. With 5 bases removed from V and 4 bases from J, the gap between germline ends came to 16 bases. CDR3 length equals 15 residues.